The 3 T cell receptor beta chains below were found in one sample sequenced in a study of blood T cell repertoires in COVID-19. Produced via immunoSEQ multiplex PCR; TCRdb's table is partial and in-frame only. The sample includes about 220,000 clones, over 75% of them seen just once. Sequenced: peripheral blood. These receptors came from a woman aged 70-85 years with COVID-19, enrolled during active disease.

The V call is TRBV6-6, the J call TRBJ1-5; 7 positions agree with TRBD1. Germline assignment: CDR1 MNHNY and CDR2 SVGAGI (reference sequence). The ends lost 4 bases at V and 7 bases at J; junction bases unmatched: 4. The CDR3 is made up of 13 amino acids. In DNA, the CDR3 is TGTGCCAGCAGTTCCACAGGGGACCAGCCCCAGCATTTT. Amino acids: CASSSTGDQPQHF.

V gene TRBV11-2 combines with J gene TRBJ2-2, with 9 nucleotides matching TRBD2. Germline assignment: CDR1 SGHAT and CDR2 FQNNGV. The CDR3 spans 16 residues. Unmatched junction bases numbered 8, after V lost 6 bases and J lost 3 bases. The CDR3 DNA reads as TGTGCCAGCAGTCTTAGCGGGGGCGCTTACACCGGGGAGCTGTTTTTT. It encodes CASSLSGGAYTGELFF.

V and J are TRBV9 and TRBJ2-2; D not certain. Deletions cut 0 bases from V and 0 bases from J, with 9 bases between. CDR3 length equals 16 residues. Germline lookup yields CDR1 SGDLS and CDR2 YYNGEE. The CDR3 loop is CASSVVSASNTGELFF. CDR3 DNA: TGTGCCAGCAGCGTAGTAAGCGCCTCGAACACCGGGGAGCTGTTTTTT.